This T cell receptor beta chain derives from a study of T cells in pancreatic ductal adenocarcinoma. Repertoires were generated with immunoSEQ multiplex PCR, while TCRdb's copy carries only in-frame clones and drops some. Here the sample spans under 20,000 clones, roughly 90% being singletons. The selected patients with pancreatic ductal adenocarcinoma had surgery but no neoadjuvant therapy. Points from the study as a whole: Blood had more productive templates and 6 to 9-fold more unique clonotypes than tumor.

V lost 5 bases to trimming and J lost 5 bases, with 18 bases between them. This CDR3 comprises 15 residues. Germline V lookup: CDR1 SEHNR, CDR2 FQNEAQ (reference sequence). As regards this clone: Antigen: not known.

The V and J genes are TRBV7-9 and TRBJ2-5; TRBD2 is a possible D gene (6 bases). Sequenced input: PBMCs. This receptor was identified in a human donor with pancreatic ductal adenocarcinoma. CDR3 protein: CASSVGLPSGETQYF. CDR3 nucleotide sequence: TGTGCCAGCAGCGTGGGACTGCCCTCGGGGGAGACCCAGTACTTC. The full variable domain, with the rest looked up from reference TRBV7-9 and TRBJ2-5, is DTGVSQNPRHKITKRGQNVTFRCDPISEHNRLYWYRQTLGQGPEFLTYFQNEAQLEKSRLLSDRFSAERPKGSFSTLEIQRTEQGDSAMYLCASSVGLPSGETQYFGPGTRLLVL.